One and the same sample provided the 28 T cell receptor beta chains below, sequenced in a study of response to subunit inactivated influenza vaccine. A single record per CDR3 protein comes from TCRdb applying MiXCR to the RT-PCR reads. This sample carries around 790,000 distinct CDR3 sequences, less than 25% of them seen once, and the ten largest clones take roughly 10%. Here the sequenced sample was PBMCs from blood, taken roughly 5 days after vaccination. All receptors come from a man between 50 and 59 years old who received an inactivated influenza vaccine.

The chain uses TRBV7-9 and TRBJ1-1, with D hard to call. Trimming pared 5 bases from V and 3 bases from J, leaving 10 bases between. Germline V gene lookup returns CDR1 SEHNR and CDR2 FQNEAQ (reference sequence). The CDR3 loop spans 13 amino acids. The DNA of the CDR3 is TGTGCCAGCAGCCCACACTGGGACACTGAAGCTTTCTTT. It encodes CASSPHWDTEAFF.

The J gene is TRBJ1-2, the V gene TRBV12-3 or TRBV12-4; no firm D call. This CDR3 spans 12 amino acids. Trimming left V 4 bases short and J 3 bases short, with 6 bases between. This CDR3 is CASSYRDYGYTF. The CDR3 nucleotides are TGTGCCAGCAGTTATCGGGACTATGGCTACACCTTC.

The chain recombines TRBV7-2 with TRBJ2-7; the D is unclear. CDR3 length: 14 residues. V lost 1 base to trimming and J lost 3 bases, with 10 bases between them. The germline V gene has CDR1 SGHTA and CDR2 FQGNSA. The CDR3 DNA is TGTGCCAGCAGCTTAGGCTCCAGTTTCTACGAGCAGTACTTC. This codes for CASSLGSSFYEQYF.

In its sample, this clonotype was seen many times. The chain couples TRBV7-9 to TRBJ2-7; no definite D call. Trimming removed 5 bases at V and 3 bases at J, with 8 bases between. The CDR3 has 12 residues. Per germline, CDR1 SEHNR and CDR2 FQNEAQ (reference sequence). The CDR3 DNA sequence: TGTGCCAGCAGCCCGACCGTCTACGAGCAGTACTTC. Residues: CASSPTVYEQYF.

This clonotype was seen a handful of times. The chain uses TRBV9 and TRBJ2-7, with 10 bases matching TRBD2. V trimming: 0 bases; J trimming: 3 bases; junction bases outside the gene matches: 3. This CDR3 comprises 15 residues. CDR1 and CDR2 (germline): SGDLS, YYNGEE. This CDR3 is CASSVAASGSYEQYF. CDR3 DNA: TGTGCCAGCAGCGTAGCGGCTAGCGGGAGCTACGAGCAGTACTTC.

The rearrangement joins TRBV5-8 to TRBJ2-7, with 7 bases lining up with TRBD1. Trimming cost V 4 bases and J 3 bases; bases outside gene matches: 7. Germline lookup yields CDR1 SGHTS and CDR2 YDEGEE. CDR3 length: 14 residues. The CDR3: CASSPGQIIYEQYF. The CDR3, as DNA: TGTGCCAGCAGCCCGGGACAGATCATCTACGAGCAGTACTTC.

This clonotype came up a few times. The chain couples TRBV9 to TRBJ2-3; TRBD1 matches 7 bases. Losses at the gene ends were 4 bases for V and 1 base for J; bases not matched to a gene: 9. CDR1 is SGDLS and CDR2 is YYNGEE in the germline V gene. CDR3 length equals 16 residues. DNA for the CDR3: TGTGCCAGCAGCACCCGATCCGGGACAGGCACAGATACGCAGTATTTT. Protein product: CASSTRSGTGTDTQYF.

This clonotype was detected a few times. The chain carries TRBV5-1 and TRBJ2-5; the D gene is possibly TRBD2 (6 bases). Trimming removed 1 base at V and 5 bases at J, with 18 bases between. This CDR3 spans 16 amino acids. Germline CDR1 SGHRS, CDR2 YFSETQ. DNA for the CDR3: TGCGCCAGCAGCTTGAATCTCGCTAGCGCGTATGAGACCCAGTACTTC. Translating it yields CASSLNLASAYETQYF.

CDR3 coding DNA: TGTGCCAGTAGTATGGGGACAGGGTGGTCTAATGAGCAGTTCTTC. Amino acid sequence: CASSMGTGWSNEQFF. The chain recombines TRBV19 with TRBJ2-1, with TRBD1 matching 9 bases. J lost 7 bases, V lost 3 bases, and 7 bases had no gene match. This CDR3 region has 15 residues. Germline CDR1 LNHDA, CDR2 SQIVND (reference sequence).

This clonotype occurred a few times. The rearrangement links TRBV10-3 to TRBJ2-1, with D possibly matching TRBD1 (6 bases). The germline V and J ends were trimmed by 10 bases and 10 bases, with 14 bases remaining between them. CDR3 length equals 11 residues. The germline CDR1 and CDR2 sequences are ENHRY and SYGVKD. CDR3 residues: CATRDTAEQFF. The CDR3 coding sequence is TGTGCCACCAGGGACACCGCCGAGCAGTTCTTC.

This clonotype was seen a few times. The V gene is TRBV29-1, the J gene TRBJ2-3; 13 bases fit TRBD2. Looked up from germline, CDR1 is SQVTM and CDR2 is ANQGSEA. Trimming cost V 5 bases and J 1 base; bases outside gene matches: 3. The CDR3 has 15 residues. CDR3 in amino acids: CSVTGLAGGTDTQYF. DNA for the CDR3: TGCAGCGTTACAGGACTAGCGGGGGGCACAGATACGCAGTATTTT.

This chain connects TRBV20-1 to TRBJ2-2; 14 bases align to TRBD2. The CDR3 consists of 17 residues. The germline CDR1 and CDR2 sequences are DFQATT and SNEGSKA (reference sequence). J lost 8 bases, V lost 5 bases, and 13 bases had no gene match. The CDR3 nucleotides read TGCAGTGCTTCGTATACCGGGACTAGCGGGAGCTTGGGGGAGCTGTTTTTT. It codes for CSASYTGTSGSLGELFF.

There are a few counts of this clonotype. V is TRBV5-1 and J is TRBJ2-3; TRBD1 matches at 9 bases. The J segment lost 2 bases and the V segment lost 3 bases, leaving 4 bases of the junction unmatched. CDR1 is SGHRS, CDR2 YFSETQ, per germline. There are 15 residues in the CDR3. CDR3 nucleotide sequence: TGCGCCAGCAGCTCCGGACAGGGGACCACAGATACGCAGTATTTT. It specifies CASSSGQGTTDTQYF.

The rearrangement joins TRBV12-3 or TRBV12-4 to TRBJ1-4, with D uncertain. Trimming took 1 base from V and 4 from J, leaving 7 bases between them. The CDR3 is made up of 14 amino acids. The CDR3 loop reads CASSLGVLNEKLFF. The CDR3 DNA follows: TGTGCCAGCAGTTTAGGTGTTCTTAATGAAAAACTGTTTTTT.

CDR3 sequence (DNA): TGTGCCAGCAGGCCCGGGACAGGGTGGCCCGGGGAGCTGTTTTTT. Its translation is CASRPGTGWPGELFF. The chain is built from TRBV6-2 or TRBV6-3 and TRBJ2-2; TRBD1 matches at 9 bases. The CDR3 runs 15 residues. J lost 6 bases, V lost 6 bases, and 8 bases had no gene match. Germline CDR1 reads MNHEY; CDR2 reads SVGEGT.

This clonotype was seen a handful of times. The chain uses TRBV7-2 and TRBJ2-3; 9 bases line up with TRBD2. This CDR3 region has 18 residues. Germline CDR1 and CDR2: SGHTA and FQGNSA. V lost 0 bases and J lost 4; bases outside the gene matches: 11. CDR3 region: CASSLAPMGGRAADTQYF. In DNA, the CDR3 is TGTGCCAGCAGCTTAGCTCCGATGGGCGGGAGGGCCGCAGATACGCAGTATTTT.

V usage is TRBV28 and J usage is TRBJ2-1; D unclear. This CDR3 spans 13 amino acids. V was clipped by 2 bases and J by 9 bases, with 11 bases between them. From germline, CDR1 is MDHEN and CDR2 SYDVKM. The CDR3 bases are TGTGCCAGCAGTTTAACGGCCCCTACTGAGCAGTTCTTC. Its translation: CASSLTAPTEQFF. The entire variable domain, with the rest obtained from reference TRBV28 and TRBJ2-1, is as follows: DVKVTQSSRYLVKRTGEKVFLECVQDMDHENMFWYRQDPGLGLRLIYFSYDVKMKEKGDIPEGYSVSREKKERFSLILESASTNQTSMYLCASSLTAPTEQFFGPGTRLTVL.

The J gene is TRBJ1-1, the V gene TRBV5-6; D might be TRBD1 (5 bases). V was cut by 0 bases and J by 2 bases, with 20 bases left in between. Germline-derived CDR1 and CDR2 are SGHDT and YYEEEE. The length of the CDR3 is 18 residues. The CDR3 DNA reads TGTGCCAGCAGCTTGGAAAGGAATCGGGGACTCAGAAACACTGAAGCTTTCTTT. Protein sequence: CASSLERNRGLRNTEAFF. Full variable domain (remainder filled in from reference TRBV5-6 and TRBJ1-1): DAGVTQSPTHLIKTRGQQVTLRCSPKSGHDTVSWYQQALGQGPQFIFQYYEEEERQRGNFPDRFSGHQFPNYSSELNVNALLLGDSALYLCASSLERNRGLRNTEAFFGQGTRLTVV.

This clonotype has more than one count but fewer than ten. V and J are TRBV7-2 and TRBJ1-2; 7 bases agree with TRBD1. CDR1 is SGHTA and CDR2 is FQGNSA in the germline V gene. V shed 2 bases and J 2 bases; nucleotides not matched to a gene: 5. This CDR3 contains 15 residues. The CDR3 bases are TGTGCCAGCAGCTTAAAGACAGGGCCCAACTATGGCTACACCTTC. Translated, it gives CASSLKTGPNYGYTF.

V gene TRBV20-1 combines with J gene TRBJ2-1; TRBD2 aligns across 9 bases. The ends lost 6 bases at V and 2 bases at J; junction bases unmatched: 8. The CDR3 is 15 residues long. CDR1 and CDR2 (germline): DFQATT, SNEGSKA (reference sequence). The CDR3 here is CSAMGLAQTYNEQFF. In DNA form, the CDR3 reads TGCAGTGCCATGGGACTAGCCCAAACCTACAATGAGCAGTTCTTC.

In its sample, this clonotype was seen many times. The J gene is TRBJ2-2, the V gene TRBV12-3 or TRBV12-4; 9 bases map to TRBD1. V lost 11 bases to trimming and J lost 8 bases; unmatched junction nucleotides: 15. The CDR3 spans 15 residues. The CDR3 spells CAVQPRDRALGELFF. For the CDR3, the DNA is TGTGCCGTCCAACCCCGGGACAGGGCTTTGGGGGAGCTGTTTTTT.

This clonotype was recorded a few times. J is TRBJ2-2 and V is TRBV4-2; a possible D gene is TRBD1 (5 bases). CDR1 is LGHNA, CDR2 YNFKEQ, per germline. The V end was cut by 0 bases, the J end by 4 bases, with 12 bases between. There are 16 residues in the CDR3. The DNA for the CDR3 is TGTGCCAGCAGCCAAGAAGTCAGGGTGCGCACCGGGGAGCTGTTTTTT. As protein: CASSQEVRVRTGELFF.

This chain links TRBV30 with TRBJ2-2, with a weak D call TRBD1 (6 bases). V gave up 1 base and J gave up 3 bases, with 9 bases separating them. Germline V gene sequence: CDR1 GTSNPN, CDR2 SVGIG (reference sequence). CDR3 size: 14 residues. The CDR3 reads CAWSGQGYTGELFF. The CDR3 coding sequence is TGTGCCTGGAGTGGCCAGGGGTACACCGGGGAGCTGTTTTTT.

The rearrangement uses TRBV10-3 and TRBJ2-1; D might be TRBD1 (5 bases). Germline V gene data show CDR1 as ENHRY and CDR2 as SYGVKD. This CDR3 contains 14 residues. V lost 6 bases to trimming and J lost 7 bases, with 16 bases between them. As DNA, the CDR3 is TGTGCCATCAGCGAGGACACTTTTAGGAATGAGCAGTTCTTC. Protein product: CAISEDTFRNEQFF.

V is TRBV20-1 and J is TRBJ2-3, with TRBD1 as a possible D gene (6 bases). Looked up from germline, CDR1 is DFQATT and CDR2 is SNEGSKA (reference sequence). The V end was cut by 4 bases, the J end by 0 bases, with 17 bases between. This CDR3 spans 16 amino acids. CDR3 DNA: TGCAGTGCTAACCCGGGACACCAGAGAAGCACAGATACGCAGTATTTT. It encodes CSANPGHQRSTDTQYF.

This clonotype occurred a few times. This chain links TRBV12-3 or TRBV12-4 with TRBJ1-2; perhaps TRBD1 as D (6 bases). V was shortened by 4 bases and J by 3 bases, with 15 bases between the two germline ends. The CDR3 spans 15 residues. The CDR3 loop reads CASSSGAIGHYGYTF. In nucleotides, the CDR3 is TGTGCCAGCAGTTCGGGGGCCATCGGTCACTATGGCTACACCTTC.

CDR3 region: CAISGQLDQPQHF. DNA of the CDR3: TGTGCCATCAGTGGACAGTTAGATCAGCCCCAGCATTTT. The chain joins TRBV10-3 to TRBJ1-5; tentative D call: TRBD1 (5 bases). From germline, CDR1 is ENHRY and CDR2 SYGVKD. CDR3 length equals 13 residues. V lost 4 bases, J lost 5 bases, and 9 bases lay in between.

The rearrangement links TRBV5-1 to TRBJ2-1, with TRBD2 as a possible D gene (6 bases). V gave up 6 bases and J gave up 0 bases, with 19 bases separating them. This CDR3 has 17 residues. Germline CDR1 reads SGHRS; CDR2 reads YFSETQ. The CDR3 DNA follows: TGCGCCAGCACGCCCTACACCGGGACTCGCTCCTACAATGAGCAGTTCTTC. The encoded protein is CASTPYTGTRSYNEQFF.